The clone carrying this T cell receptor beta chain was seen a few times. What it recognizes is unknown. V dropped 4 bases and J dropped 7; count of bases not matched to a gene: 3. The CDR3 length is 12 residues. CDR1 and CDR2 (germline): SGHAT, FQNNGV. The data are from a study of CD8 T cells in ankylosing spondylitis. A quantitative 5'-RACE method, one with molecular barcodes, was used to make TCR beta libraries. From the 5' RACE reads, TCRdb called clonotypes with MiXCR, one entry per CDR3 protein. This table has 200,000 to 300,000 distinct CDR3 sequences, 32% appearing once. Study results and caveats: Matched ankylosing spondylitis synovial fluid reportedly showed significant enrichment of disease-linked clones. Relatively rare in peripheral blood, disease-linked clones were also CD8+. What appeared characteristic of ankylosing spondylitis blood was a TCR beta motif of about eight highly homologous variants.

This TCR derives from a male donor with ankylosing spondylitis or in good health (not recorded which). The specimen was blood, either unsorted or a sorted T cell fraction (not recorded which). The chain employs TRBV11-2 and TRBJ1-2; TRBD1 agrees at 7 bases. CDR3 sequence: CASSSRTGGYTF. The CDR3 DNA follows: TGTGCCAGCAGCTCCCGGACAGGTGGCTACACCTTC.